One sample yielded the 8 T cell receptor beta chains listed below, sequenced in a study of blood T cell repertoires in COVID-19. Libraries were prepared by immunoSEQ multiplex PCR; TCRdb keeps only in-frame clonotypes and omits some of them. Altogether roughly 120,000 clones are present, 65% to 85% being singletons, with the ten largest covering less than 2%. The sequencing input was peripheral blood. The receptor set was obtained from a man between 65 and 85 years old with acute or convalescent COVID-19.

CDR3 loop: CASSPRVGGEQYF. CDR3 coding DNA: TGTGCCAGCAGCCCCCGCGTGGGGGGCGAGCAGTACTTC. The chain combines TRBV5-5 with TRBJ2-7, with D possibly being TRBD2 (6 bases). This CDR3 has 13 amino acids. The V end was cut by 4 bases, the J end by 6 bases, with 14 bases between. Per the germline V gene, CDR1 is SGHKS and CDR2 is YYEKEE (reference sequence).

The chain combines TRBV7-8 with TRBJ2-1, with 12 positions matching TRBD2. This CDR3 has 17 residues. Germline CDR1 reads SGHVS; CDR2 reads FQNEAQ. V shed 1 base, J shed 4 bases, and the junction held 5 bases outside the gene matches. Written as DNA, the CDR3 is TGTGCCAGCAGCTTAGTCCTAGCGGGGGGGCGGTACAATGAGCAGTTCTTC. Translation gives CASSLVLAGGRYNEQFF.

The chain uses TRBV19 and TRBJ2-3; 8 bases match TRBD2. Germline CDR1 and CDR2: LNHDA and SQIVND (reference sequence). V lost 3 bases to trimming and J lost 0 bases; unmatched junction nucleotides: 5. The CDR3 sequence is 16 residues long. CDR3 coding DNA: TGTGCCAGTAGTATTCGTGTAGCGGGGAGCACAGATACGCAGTATTTT. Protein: CASSIRVAGSTDTQYF.

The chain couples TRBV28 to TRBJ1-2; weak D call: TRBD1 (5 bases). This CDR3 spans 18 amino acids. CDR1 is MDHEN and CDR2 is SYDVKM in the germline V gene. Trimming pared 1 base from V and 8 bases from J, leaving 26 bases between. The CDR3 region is CASSLLGQGLLFMEGYTF. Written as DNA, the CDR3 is TGTGCCAGCAGTTTATTGGGGCAGGGACTACTCTTTATGGAGGGCTACACCTTC.

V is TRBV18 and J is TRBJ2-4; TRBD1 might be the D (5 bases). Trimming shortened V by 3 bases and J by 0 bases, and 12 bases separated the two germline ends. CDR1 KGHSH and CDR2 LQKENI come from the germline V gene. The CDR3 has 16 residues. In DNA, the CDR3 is TGTGCCAGCTCACCTACAGGAACTCTAGCCAAAAACATTCAGTACTTC. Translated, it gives CASSPTGTLAKNIQYF.

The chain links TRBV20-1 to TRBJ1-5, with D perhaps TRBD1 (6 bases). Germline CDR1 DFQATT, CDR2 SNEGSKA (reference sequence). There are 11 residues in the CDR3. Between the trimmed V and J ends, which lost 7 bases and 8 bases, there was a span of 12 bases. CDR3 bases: TGCAGTGTCGGGGACACAGAGCCCCAGCATTTT. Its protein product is CSVGDTEPQHF.

CDR3 sequence: CATRGAGDYGYTF. The CDR3 DNA is TGTGCCACCAGAGGGGCTGGTGACTATGGCTACACCTTC. The chain joins TRBV24-1 to TRBJ1-2; possibly TRBD1 for D (5 bases). This CDR3 contains 13 residues. V gave up 7 bases and J gave up 3 bases, with 11 bases separating them. Looked up from germline, CDR1 is KGHDR and CDR2 is SFDVKD.

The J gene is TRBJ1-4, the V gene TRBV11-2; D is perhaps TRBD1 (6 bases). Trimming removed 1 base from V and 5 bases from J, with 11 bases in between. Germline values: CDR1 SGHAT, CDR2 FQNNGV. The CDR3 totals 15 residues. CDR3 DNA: TGTGCCAGCAGCTTAGTGGACAGTTACAATGAAAAACTGTTTTTT. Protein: CASSLVDSYNEKLFF.